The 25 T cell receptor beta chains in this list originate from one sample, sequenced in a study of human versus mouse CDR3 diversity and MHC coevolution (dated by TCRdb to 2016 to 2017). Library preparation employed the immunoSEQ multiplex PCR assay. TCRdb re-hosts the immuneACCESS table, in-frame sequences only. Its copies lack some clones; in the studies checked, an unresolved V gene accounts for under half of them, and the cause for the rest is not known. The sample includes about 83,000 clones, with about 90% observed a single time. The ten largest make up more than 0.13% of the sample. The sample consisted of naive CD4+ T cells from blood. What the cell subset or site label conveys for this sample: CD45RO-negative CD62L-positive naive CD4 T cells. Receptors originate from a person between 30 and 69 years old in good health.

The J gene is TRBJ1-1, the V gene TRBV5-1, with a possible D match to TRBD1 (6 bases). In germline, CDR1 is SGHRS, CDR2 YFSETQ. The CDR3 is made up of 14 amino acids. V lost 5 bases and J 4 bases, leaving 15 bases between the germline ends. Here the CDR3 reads CASRKDSFSTEAFF. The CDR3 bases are TGCGCCAGCAGGAAGGACAGTTTTAGCACTGAAGCTTTCTTT.

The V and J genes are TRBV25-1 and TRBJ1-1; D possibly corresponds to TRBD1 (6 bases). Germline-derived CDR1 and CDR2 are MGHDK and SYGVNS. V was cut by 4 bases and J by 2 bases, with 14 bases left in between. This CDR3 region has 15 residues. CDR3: CASSGSLRGNTEAFF. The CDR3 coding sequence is TGTGCCAGCAGTGGTTCCCTCAGGGGAAACACTGAAGCTTTCTTT.

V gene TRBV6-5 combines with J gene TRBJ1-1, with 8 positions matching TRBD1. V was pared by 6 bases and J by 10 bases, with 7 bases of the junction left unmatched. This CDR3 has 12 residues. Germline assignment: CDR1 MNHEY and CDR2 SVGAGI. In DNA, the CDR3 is TGTGCCAGCAGAACTCAGGGGGCTGGAGCTTTCTTT. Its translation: CASRTQGAGAFF.

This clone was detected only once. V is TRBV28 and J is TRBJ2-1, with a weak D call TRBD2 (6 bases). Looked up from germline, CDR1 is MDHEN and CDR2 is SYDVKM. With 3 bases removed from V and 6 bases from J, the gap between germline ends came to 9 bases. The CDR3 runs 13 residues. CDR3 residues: CASSFPLANEQFF. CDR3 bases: TGTGCCAGCAGTTTCCCACTAGCCAATGAGCAGTTCTTC. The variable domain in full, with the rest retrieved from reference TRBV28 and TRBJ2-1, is DVKVTQSSRYLVKRTGEKVFLECVQDMDHENMFWYRQDPGLGLRLIYFSYDVKMKEKGDIPEGYSVSREKKERFSLILESASTNQTSMYLCASSFPLANEQFFGPGTRLTVL.

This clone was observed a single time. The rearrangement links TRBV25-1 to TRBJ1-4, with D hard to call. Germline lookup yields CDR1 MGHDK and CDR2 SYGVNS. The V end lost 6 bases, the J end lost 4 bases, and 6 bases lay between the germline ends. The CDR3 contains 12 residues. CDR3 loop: CASRQVNEKLFF. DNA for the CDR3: TGTGCCAGCAGGCAGGTTAATGAAAAACTGTTTTTT.

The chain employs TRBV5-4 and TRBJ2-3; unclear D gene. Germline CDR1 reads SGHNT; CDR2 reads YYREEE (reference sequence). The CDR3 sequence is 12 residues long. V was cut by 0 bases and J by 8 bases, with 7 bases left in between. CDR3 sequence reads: CASSLGSGTQYF. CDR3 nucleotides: TGTGCCAGCAGCTTGGGATCCGGTACGCAGTATTTT.

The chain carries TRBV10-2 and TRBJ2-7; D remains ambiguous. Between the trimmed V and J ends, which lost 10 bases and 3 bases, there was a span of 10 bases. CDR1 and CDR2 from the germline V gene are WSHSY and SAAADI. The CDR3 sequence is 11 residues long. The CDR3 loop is CATYYRYEQYF. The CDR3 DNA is TGCGCCACCTACTACCGCTACGAGCAGTACTTC.

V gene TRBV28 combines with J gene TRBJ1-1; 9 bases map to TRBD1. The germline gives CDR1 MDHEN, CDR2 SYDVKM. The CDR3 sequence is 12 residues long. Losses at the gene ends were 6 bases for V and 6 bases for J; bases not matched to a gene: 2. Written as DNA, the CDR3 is TGTGCCAGCAGCGGGACAGGGCCTGAAGCTTTCTTT. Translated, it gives CASSGTGPEAFF.

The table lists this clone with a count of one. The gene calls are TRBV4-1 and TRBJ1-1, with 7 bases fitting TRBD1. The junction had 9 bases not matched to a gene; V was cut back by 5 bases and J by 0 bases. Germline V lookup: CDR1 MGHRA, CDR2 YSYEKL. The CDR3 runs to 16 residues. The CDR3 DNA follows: TGCGCCAGCAGCTCGATTCGACAGGGAATGAACACTGAAGCTTTCTTT. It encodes CASSSIRQGMNTEAFF.

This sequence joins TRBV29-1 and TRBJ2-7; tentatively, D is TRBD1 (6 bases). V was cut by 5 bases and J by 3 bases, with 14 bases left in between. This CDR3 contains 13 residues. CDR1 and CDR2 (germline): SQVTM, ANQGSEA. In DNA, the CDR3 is TGCAGCGTTTGGGAAGGGGGTGGCTACGAGCAGTACTTC. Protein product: CSVWEGGGYEQYF.

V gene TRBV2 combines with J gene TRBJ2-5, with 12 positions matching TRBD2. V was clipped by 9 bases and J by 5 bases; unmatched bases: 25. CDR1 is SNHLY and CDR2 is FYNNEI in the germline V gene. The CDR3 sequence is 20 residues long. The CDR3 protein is CARTILAGGSPSWFCETQYF. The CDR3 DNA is TGTGCCAGGACTATCCTAGCGGGAGGGAGCCCGTCGTGGTTTTGCGAGACCCAGTACTTC.

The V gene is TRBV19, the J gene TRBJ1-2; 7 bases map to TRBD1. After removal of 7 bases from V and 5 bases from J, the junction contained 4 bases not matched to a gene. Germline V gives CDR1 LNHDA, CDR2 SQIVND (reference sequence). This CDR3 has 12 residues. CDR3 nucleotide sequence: TGTGCCAGTATGGGACAGCCTTATGGCTACACCTTC. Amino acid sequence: CASMGQPYGYTF.

CDR3 protein: CASKLSGARQETQYF. CDR3 nucleotide sequence: TGTGCCAGCAAACTTAGTGGGGCGCGCCAAGAGACCCAGTACTTC. V usage is TRBV18 and J usage is TRBJ2-5; tentative D call: TRBD1 (5 bases). This CDR3 contains 15 residues. CDR1 and CDR2 from the germline V gene are KGHSH and LQKENI. Deletions cut 8 bases from V and 1 base from J, with 17 bases between. Full variable domain (remainder filled in from reference TRBV18 and TRBJ2-5): NAGVMQNPRHLVRRRGQEARLRCSPMKGHSHVYWYRQLPEEGLKFMVYLQKENIIDESGMPKERFSAEFPKEGPSILRIQQVVRGDSAAYFCASKLSGARQETQYFGPGTRLLVL.

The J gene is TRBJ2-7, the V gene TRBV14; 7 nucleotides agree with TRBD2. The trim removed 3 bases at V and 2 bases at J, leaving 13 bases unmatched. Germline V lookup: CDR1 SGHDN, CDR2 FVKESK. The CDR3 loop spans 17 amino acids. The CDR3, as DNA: TGTGCCAGCAGCCACCTGCCTGGGGGGGGTGGAACCTACGAGCAGTACTTC. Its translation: CASSHLPGGGGTYEQYF.

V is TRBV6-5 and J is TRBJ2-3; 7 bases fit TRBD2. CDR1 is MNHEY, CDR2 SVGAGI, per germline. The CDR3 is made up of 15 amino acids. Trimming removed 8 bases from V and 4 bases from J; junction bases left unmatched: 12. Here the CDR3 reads CASRPGLSGADTQYF. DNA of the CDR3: TGTGCCAGCCGTCCGGGACTATCGGGGGCAGATACGCAGTATTTT.

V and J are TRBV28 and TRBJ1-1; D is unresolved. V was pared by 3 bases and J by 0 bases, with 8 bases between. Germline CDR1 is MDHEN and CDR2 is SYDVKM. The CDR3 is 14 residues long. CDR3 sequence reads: CASSLPGMNTEAFF. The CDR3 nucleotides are TGTGCCAGCAGTTTGCCAGGCATGAACACTGAAGCTTTCTTT.

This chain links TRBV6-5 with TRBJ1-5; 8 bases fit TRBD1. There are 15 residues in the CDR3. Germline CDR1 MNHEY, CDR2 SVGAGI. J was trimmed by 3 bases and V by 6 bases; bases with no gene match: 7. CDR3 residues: CASSSGQGYNQPQHF. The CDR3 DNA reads TGTGCCAGCAGCAGTGGACAGGGCTACAATCAGCCCCAGCATTTT.

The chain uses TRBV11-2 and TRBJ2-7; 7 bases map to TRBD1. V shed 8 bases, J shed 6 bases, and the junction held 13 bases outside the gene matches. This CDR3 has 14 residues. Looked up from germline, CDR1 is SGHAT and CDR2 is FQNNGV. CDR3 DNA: TGTGCCAGCCCCAGGACAGGATCTTCCCTCGAGCAGTACTTC. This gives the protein CASPRTGSSLEQYF.

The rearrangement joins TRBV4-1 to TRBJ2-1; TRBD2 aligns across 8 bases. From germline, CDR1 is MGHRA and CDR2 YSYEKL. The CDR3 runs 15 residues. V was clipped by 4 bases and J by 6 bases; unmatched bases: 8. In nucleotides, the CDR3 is TGCGCCAGCAGCCGAGAGCGGGGGAGTTTCAATGAGCAGTTCTTC. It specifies CASSRERGSFNEQFF.

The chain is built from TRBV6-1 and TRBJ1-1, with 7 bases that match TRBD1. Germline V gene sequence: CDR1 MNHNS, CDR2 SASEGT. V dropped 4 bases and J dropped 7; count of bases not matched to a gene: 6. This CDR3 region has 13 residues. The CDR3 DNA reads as TGTGCCAGCAGTGGGGCCCGGGACAGTGAAGCTTTCTTT. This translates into CASSGARDSEAFF.

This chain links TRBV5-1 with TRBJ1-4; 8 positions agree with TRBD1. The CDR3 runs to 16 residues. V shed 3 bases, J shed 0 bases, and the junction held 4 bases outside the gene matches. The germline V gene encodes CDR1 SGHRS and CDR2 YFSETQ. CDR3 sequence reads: CASSWGQATTNEKLFF. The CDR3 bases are TGCGCCAGCAGCTGGGGACAGGCAACAACTAATGAAAAACTGTTTTTT.

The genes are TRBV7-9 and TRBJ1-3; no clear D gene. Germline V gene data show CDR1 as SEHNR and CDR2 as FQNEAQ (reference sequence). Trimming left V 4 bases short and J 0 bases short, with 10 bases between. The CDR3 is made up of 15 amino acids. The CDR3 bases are TGTGCCAGCAGCTCGCCGCCCGGCTCTGGAAACACCATATATTTT. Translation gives CASSSPPGSGNTIYF.

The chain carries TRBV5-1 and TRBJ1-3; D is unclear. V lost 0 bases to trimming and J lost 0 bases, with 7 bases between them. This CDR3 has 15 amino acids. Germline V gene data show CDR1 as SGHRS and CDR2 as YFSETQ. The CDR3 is CASSLDPSSGNTIYF. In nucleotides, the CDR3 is TGCGCCAGCAGCTTGGATCCGAGCTCTGGAAACACCATATATTTT.

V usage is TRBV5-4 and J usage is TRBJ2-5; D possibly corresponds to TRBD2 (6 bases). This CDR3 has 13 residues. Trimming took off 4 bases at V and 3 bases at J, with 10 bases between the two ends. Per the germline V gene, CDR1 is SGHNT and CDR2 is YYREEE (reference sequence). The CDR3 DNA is TGTGCCAGCAGCCGTCCGGGGGAAGAGACCCAGTACTTC. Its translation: CASSRPGEETQYF. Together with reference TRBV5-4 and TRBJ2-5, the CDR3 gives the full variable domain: ETGVTQSPTHLIKTRGQQVTLRCSSQSGHNTVSWYQQALGQGPQFIFQYYREEENGRGNFPPRFSGLQFPNYSSELNVNALELDDSALYLCASSRPGEETQYFGPGTRLLVL.

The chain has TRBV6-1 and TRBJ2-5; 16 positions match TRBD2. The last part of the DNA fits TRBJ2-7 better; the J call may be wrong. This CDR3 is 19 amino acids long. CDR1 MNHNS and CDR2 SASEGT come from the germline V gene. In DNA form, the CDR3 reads TGTGCCAGCAGTGGCATCTCCGGGACTAGCGGGAGGGCCATGTACGAGCAGTACTTC. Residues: CASSGISGTSGRAMYEQYF.